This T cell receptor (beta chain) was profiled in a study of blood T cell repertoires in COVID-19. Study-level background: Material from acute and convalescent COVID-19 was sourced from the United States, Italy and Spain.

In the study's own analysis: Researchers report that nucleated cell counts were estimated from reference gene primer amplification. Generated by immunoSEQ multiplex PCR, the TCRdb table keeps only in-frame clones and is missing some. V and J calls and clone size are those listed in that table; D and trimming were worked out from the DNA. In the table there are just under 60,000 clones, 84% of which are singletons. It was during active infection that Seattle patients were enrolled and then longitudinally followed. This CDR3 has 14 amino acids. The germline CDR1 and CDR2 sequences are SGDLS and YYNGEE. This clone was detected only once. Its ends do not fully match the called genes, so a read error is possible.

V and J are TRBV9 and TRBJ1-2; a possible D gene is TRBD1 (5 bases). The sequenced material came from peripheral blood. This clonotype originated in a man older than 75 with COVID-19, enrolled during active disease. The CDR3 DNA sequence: TGTGCCCGCAGCGGAGGTTCCGGGGGGGGTGGCTACACCTTC. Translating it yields CARSGGSGGGGYTF.